This T cell receptor (beta chain) derives from a study of blood T cell repertoires in COVID-19. Study in general: Donors in the United States, Italy and Spain gave samples during acute or convalescent COVID-19. T cells, B-cell-depleted T cells, or PBMCs supplied cDNA or gDNA.

As handled by the study authors: It was from reference gene primer amplification that nucleated cell counts were estimated. The assay was immunoSEQ multiplex PCR, and TCRdb's table has in-frame clones only and misses some. V, J and clone size are those of that table, while D and trimming were read from the DNA. The sample contains 70,000 or so clones, just over 85% of which appear only once. This clone was counted once. The TCR sequence derives from a man between 65 and 85 years old with active or convalescent COVID-19. Sequenced material: peripheral blood.

CDR3 residues: CASSPQRGNQPQHF. The CDR3 nucleotides are TGTGCCAGCAGCCCGCAGCGAGGGAACCAGCCCCAGCATTTT. V is TRBV3-1 (or the pseudogene TRBV3-2) and J is TRBJ1-5; no reliable D call. The ends were cut back, 4 bases at V and 7 bases at J, with 14 bases in the middle. Per the germline V gene, CDR1 is LGHDT and CDR2 is YNNKEL (reference sequence). The CDR3 contains 14 residues.